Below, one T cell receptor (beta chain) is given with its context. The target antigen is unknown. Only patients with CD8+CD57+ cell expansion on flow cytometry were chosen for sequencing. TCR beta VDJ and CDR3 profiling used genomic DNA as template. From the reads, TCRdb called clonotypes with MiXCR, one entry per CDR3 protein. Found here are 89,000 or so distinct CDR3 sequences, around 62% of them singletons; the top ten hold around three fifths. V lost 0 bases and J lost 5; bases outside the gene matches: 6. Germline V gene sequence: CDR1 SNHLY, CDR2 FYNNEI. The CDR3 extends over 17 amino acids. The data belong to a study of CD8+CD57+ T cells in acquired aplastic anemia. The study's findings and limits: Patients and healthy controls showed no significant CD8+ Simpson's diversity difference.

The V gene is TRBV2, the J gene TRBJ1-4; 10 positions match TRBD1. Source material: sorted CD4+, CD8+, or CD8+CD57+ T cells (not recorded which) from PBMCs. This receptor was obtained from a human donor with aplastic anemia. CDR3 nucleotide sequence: TGTGCCAGCAGTGAAGCGCGGGGACAGGGGTTGAATGAAAAACTGTTTTTT. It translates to CASSEARGQGLNEKLFF.